A single sample gave rise to the 15 T cell receptor beta chains below, sequenced in a study of blood T cell repertoires in COVID-19. Clones were read by immunoSEQ multiplex PCR, and TCRdb kept only the in-frame ones, dropping some. The table lists about 150,000 clones, 85% to 90% of them singletons. The specimen was peripheral blood. The receptors stem from a man between 18 and 35 years old with COVID-19, enrolled during active disease.

The V gene is TRBV19, the J gene TRBJ1-2, with 8 positions matching TRBD1. Germline CDR1 LNHDA, CDR2 SQIVND (reference sequence). With 1 base clipped from V and 7 bases from J, the junction kept 8 bases outside the gene matches. The CDR3 totals 15 residues. The CDR3 DNA reads as TGTGCCAGTAGTATAGCCAACGCAGGGGGCACTGGCTACACCTTC. This encodes CASSIANAGGTGYTF.

The V gene is TRBV3-1 (or the pseudogene TRBV3-2), the J gene TRBJ2-3, with TRBD2 identical over 7 bases. The CDR3 runs 15 residues. Germline V gene sequence: CDR1 LGHDT, CDR2 YNNKEL (reference sequence). The V gene end was trimmed by 1 base and the J gene end by 5 bases; junction bases not matched to a gene: 6. The CDR3 region is CASSQVGGRVDTQYF. CDR3 bases: TGTGCCAGCAGCCAAGTAGGTGGGAGGGTAGATACGCAGTATTTT.

This chain uses TRBV14 with TRBJ2-7, with D perhaps TRBD1 (6 bases). This CDR3 has 15 amino acids. Germline V gene data show CDR1 as SGHDN and CDR2 as FVKESK. Trimming stripped 4 bases from V and 4 bases from J, with 17 bases between. The chain's CDR3 is CASSRYRDRPYEQYF. In nucleotides, the CDR3 is TGTGCCAGCAGCCGCTACAGGGATCGGCCGTACGAGCAGTACTTC.

The chain recombines TRBV24-1 with TRBJ2-3; 9 bases are shared with TRBD1. J gave up 3 bases and V 0 bases, and 3 bases lay outside the gene matches. Germline V gene sequence: CDR1 KGHDR, CDR2 SFDVKD. The CDR3 has 16 amino acids. The CDR3 region is CATSDLGTGKTDTQYF. The CDR3, as DNA: TGTGCCACCAGTGATTTGGGGACAGGGAAGACAGATACGCAGTATTTT.

The chain employs TRBV24-1 and TRBJ1-5; D not certain. The CDR3 spans 15 residues. Trimming removed 3 bases at V and 3 bases at J, with 11 bases between. Looked up from germline, CDR1 is KGHDR and CDR2 is SFDVKD. CDR3 region: CATSDNEQPNQPQHF. The CDR3 DNA reads as TGTGCCACCAGTGATAATGAGCAACCCAATCAGCCCCAGCATTTT.

The rearrangement links TRBV28 to TRBJ1-3; TRBD1 aligns across 7 bases. The CDR3 runs 16 residues. Germline V lookup: CDR1 MDHEN, CDR2 SYDVKM. The V gene end was trimmed by 3 bases and the J gene end by 5 bases; junction bases not matched to a gene: 10. The CDR3 spells CASSFRTGRGRNTIYF. CDR3 in DNA: TGTGCCAGCAGTTTCCGGACAGGCCGGGGACGAAACACCATATATTTT.

This clone was observed once. The same CDR3 can be traced to other DNA sequences in this sample. The chain uses TRBV9 and TRBJ2-7, with D unresolved. From germline, CDR1 is SGDLS and CDR2 YYNGEE. The CDR3 sequence is 15 residues long. With 2 bases removed from V and 0 bases from J, the gap between germline ends came to 12 bases. The CDR3 sequence is CASSVGGEFSYEQYF. The CDR3 nucleotides read TGTGCCAGCAGCGTTGGCGGAGAATTCTCCTACGAGCAGTACTTC. Full variable domain (rest looked up from reference TRBV9 and TRBJ2-7): DSGVTQTPKHLITATGQRVTLRCSPRSGDLSVYWYQQSLDQGLQFLIQYYNGEERAKGNILERFSAQQFPDLHSELNLSSLELGDSALYFCASSVGGEFSYEQYFGPGTRLTVT.

The chain links TRBV19 to TRBJ1-5; a possible D gene is TRBD1 (6 bases). This CDR3 has 13 amino acids. Germline lookup yields CDR1 LNHDA and CDR2 SQIVND (reference sequence). Trimming removed 2 bases at V and 6 bases at J, with 8 bases between. CDR3 loop: CASSITGPQPQHF. CDR3 nucleotide sequence: TGTGCCAGTAGTATAACAGGGCCTCAGCCCCAGCATTTT.

The V and J genes are TRBV4-3 and TRBJ2-1, with D unresolved. CDR3 length: 17 residues. CDR1 and CDR2 (germline): LGHNA, YSLEER. Trimming cost V 0 bases and J 0 bases, with 12 bases left between them. CDR3 bases: TGCGCCAGCAGCCAAGATAGAGGAGTACGCTCCTACAATGAGCAGTTCTTC. Protein: CASSQDRGVRSYNEQFF.

This chain connects TRBV11-3 to TRBJ1-1; D uncertain. The germline V gene has CDR1 SGHNT and CDR2 YENEEA. The V and J ends lost 5 bases and 1 base respectively, with 14 bases between them. The CDR3 sequence is 15 residues long. CDR3 nucleotide sequence: TGTGCCAGCAGCCCCGGAGGTGGAGAGAACACTGAAGCTTTCTTT. This codes for CASSPGGGENTEAFF.

The genes are TRBV11-3 and TRBJ2-3; possible D gene TRBD1, 5 bases. This CDR3 spans 14 amino acids. Looked up from germline, CDR1 is SGHNT and CDR2 is YENEEA. Trimming stripped 2 bases from V and 5 bases from J, with 11 bases between. The CDR3 region is CASSLNGAEDTQYF. For the CDR3, the DNA is TGTGCCAGCAGCTTAAATGGGGCTGAAGATACGCAGTATTTT.

This rearrangement joins TRBV5-6 to TRBJ1-1, with D perhaps TRBD1 (6 bases). The CDR3 is 17 residues long. The germline V and J ends were trimmed by 4 bases and 0 bases, with 19 bases remaining between them. Germline V CDR1 and CDR2: SGHDT, YYEEEE. The DNA for the CDR3 is TGTGCCAGCAGCGGTGCCACACAGGGCAGAATGAACACTGAAGCTTTCTTT. It specifies CASSGATQGRMNTEAFF.

This clone was found once. The chain recombines TRBV5-1 with TRBJ2-1; 7 nucleotides agree with TRBD2. The CDR3 length is 14 residues. Germline values: CDR1 SGHRS, CDR2 YFSETQ. The J segment lost 3 bases and the V segment lost 6 bases, leaving 6 bases of the junction unmatched. The chain's CDR3 is CASNWEGNYNEQFF. The DNA for the CDR3 is TGCGCCAGCAACTGGGAGGGCAACTACAATGAGCAGTTCTTC. The variable domain in full, with the rest retrieved from reference TRBV5-1 and TRBJ2-1, is KAGVTQTPRYLIKTRGQQVTLSCSPISGHRSVSWYQQTPGQGLQFLFEYFSETQRNKGNFPGRFSGRQFSNSRSEMNVSTLELGDSALYLCASNWEGNYNEQFFGPGTRLTVL.

J is TRBJ2-5 and V is TRBV30; 7 positions agree with TRBD2. Germline trimming cut 7 bases from V and 1 base from J; bases unmatched to any gene: 9. From germline, CDR1 is GTSNPN and CDR2 SVGIG (reference sequence). CDR3 length: 14 amino acids. CDR3 residues: CASTRGGVQETQYF. CDR3 sequence (DNA): TGTGCCTCGACGAGGGGAGGGGTCCAAGAGACCCAGTACTTC.

The rearrangement joins TRBV20-1 to TRBJ2-5; unclear D gene. V shed 5 bases and J shed 4 bases, with 5 bases lying between them. The length of the CDR3 is 10 residues. The V gene's germline CDR1 is DFQATT and CDR2 SNEGSKA (reference sequence). In nucleotides, the CDR3 is TGCAGTGCTGCACTAGAGACCCAGTACTTC. Its protein product is CSAALETQYF.